This T cell receptor (beta chain) came from a study of blood T cells in healthy people across ages. This CDR3 has 13 amino acids. Germline V CDR1 and CDR2: SGHKS, YYEKEE (reference sequence). After removal of 3 bases from V and 6 bases from J, the junction contained 4 bases not matched to a gene. Study-level findings and limits: Aged donors had fewer naive CD4+ cells and lower diversity than long-lived donors.

A second PCR of roughly 7 to 11 cycles used a sample-barcoded 5' primer and a J-beta primer mix. Each cDNA molecule received a tag from a template-switch adaptor that had 12 random nucleotides. TCRdb called the 5' RACE reads again in MiXCR, with one record for every CDR3 protein. The sample contains 850,000 to 1,000,000 distinct CDR3 sequences, just over 50% of which appear only once. Total RNA extracted from each sample amounted to at least 6 micrograms. As to this clonotype: Its antigen remains unidentified.

The sample was blood. The rearrangement joins TRBV5-5 to TRBJ1-2; 8 nucleotides align to TRBD1. This receptor was obtained from an older woman in good health. CDR3 in amino acids: CASSSGTGDGYTF. The CDR3 nucleotides read TGTGCCAGCAGCTCCGGGACAGGCGATGGCTACACCTTC.